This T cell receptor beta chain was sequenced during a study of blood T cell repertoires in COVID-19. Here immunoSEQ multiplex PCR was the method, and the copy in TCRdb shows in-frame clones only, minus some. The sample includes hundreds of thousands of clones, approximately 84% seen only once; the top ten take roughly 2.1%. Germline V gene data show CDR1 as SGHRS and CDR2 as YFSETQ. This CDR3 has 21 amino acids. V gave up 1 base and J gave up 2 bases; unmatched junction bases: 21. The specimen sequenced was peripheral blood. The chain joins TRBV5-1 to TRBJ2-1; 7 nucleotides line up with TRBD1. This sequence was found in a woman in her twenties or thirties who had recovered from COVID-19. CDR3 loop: CASSLSPGTVRTSATYNEQFF. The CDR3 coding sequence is TGCGCCAGCAGCTTGAGTCCCGGGACAGTTCGAACCAGTGCCACCTACAATGAGCAGTTCTTC. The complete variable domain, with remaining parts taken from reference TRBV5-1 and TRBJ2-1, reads KAGVTQTPRYLIKTRGQQVTLSCSPISGHRSVSWYQQTPGQGLQFLFEYFSETQRNKGNFPGRFSGRQFSNSRSEMNVSTLELGDSALYLCASSLSPGTVRTSATYNEQFFGPGTRLTVL.